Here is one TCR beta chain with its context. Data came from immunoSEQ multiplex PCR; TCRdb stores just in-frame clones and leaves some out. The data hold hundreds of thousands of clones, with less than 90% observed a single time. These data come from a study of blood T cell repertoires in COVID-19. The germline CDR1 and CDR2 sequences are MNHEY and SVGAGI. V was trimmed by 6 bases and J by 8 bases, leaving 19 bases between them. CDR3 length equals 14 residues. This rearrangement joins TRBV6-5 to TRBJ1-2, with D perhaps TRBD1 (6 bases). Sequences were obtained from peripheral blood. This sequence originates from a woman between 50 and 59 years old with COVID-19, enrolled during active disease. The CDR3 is CASSRDTGGVGYTF. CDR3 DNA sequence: TGTGCCAGCAGCCGGGACACGGGTGGGGTCGGCTACACCTTC.